The 6 T cell receptor beta chains reported below all come from one sample, sequenced in a study of Ad26.COV2.S vaccination and SARS-CoV-2 variants. Treatment noted: roughly 18 received Ad26.COV2.S at low or high dose, single or two shots; several received placebo; per-sample allocation not given. The samples were gathered on day 63 after the first injection of vaccine or placebo. Assay: immunoSEQ multiplex PCR; the TCRdb copy retains only in-frame clones and omits some. The sample contains some 250,000 clones, approximately 90% of which appear only once. Specimen: peripheral blood, collected in a trial of Ad26.COV2.S vaccine versus placebo. All receptors derive from a person between 18 and 59 years old who received the Ad26.COV2.S COVID-19 vaccine or a placebo.

This clone was seen a single time. The chain couples TRBV7-9 to TRBJ2-7; TRBD2 aligns across 16 bases. CDR1 is SEHNR, CDR2 FQNEAQ, per germline (reference sequence). This CDR3 is built from 17 residues. V shed 5 bases, J shed 5 bases, and the junction held 9 bases outside the gene matches. CDR3 in DNA: TGTGCCAGCAGCCTGTGGGGACTAGCGGGGGGGATCGACGAGCAGTACTTC. Its translation is CASSLWGLAGGIDEQYF.

This clone was counted a few times. The V call is TRBV4-3, the J call TRBJ2-7; 7 bases fit TRBD1. J was trimmed by 4 bases and V by 2 bases; bases with no gene match: 5. Germline V gives CDR1 LGHNA, CDR2 YSLEER. The CDR3 consists of 14 residues. The CDR3 DNA sequence: TGCGCCAGCAGCCAAATGACAGGGCGATACGAGCAGTACTTC. It specifies CASSQMTGRYEQYF.

This clone appeared a single time. The V call is TRBV10-3, the J call TRBJ2-7, with 9 bases fitting TRBD1. Germline CDR1 and CDR2: ENHRY and SYGVKD. The CDR3 consists of 14 residues. Trimming cost V 5 bases and J 5 bases; bases outside gene matches: 7. CDR3 loop: CAISPRDRANEQYF. In DNA form, the CDR3 reads TGTGCCATCAGTCCCCGGGACAGGGCCAACGAGCAGTACTTC.

The chain is built from TRBV5-1 and TRBJ2-3, with 9 bases identical to TRBD1. CDR1 SGHRS and CDR2 YFSETQ come from the germline V gene. The junction had 8 bases not matched to a gene; V was cut back by 5 bases and J by 4 bases. CDR3 length: 15 residues. This CDR3 is CASSFTGTGPDTQYF. CDR3 in DNA: TGCGCCAGCAGTTTTACCGGGACAGGGCCAGATACGCAGTATTTT.

The rearrangement links TRBV10-2 to TRBJ2-2; no clear D. Trimming stripped 2 bases from V and 1 base from J, with 17 bases between. The germline CDR1 and CDR2 sequences are WSHSY and SAAADI. There are 18 residues in the CDR3. The CDR3 here is CASSELRQDFLNTGELFF. CDR3 coding DNA: TGCGCCAGCAGTGAGCTCCGCCAAGACTTCCTGAACACCGGGGAGCTGTTTTTT.

The chain uses TRBV6-5 and TRBJ1-2; possibly TRBD1 for D (5 bases). Per the germline V gene, CDR1 is MNHEY and CDR2 is SVGAGI. V gave up 0 bases and J gave up 4 bases, with 9 bases separating them. CDR3 length: 14 residues. CDR3 sequence: CASSYSWGGYGYTF. The CDR3, as DNA: TGTGCCAGCAGTTACTCGTGGGGCGGCTATGGCTACACCTTC.